These T cell receptor beta chains were read from a single sample in a study of shared clonotypes between healthy human individuals. Clones were read by immunoSEQ multiplex PCR, and TCRdb kept only the in-frame ones, dropping some. The sample holds about 2.3 million clones, over 85% seen once. Sequencing was done on a sample of naive CD4+ T cells from PBMCs. The receptor set was obtained from a man younger than 35 in good health. Some clones in this sample may be carry-over from other donors' samples. CDR3s include the opening cysteine and the closing phenylalanine or tryptophan. A D gene is named only where the DNA matches it firmly. A row's size may be missing; if present it is once, few, many or a size class.

.	TRBV7-3	TRBJ2-1	.	TGTGCCAGCAGCTTAACTACCTACAATGAGCAGTTCTTC	CASSLTTYNEQFF
.	TRBV5-1	TRBJ2-1	.	TGCGCCAGCAGCTTTAGTGAGGTAGCGGACTCAAGAGTTATCAATGAGCAGTTCTTC	CASSFSEVADSRVINEQFF
.	TRBV28	TRBJ2-7	.	TGTGCCAGCAGACGCCAGCAGGGGTGGGATAACGAGCAGTACTTC	CASRRQQGWDNEQYF
.	TRBV15	TRBJ2-5	.	TGTGCCACCAGCAGGAGAGGTAGGGAGACCCAGTACTTC	CATSRRGRETQYF
TRBD1	TRBV9	TRBJ2-7	.	TGTGCCAGCAGCGTAGGACTGGGGGGGACAGGGTCCTACGAGCAGTACTTC	CASSVGLGGTGSYEQYF
TRBD2	TRBV7-9	TRBJ2-3	.	TGTGCCAGCAGCTTAGCAGCGGGAGTCACAGATACGCAGTATTTT	CASSLAAGVTDTQYF
TRBD2	TRBV2	TRBJ2-1	.	TGTGCCAGCAGGAAAACCAAAAGAATGGGGACTAGTGGGAACAATGAGCAGTTCTTC	CASRKTKRMGTSGNNEQFF
TRBD1	TRBV28	TRBJ1-4	.	TGTGCCAGCAGTCCCCTCGGACAGGCCGGCTTTGAAAAACTGTTTTTT	CASSPLGQAGFEKLFF
TRBD2	TRBV7-7	TRBJ2-1	.	TGTGCCAGCAGCCCGGTAGTAATAGCGGGTGAGCAGTTCTTC	CASSPVVIAGEQFF
.	TRBV19	TRBJ1-5	.	TGTGCCAGTAGTATAAGTGGCACCCTGGATCAGCCCCAGCATTTT	CASSISGTLDQPQHF
TRBD1	TRBV2	TRBJ1-2	.	TGTGCCAGCACCCCCGGACAGGGCTATGGCTACACCTTC	CASTPGQGYGYTF
.	TRBV23-1	TRBJ2-4	.	TGCGCCAGAGTGGGGGGATGTGGACTAGCCAAAAACATTCAGTACTTC	CARVGGCGLAKNIQYF
.	TRBV6-6	TRBJ2-7	.	TGTGCCAGCTCGGCCAGTGGACCCGTCTACGAGCAGTACTTC	CASSASGPVYEQYF
TRBD2	TRBV2	TRBJ2-1	.	TGTGCCAGCAGTGGGACTAGCGGGGCCTACAATGAGCAGTTCTTC	CASSGTSGAYNEQFF
.	TRBV28	TRBJ2-2	.	TGTGCCAGCAGTTCCCCGTCCGGGGAGCTGTTTTTT	CASSSPSGELFF
.	TRBV2	TRBJ1-5	.	TGTGCCAGCATGGGGGATAGCAATCAGCCCCAGCATTTT	CASMGDSNQPQHF
.	TRBV5-1	TRBJ1-1	.	TGCGCCAGCAGCTTTTCCAGTATGAACACTGAAGCTTTCTTT	CASSFSSMNTEAFF
.	TRBV5-1	TRBJ1-1	.	TGCGCCAGCCGGCGTCAGGCGCGGGACACTGAAGCTTTCTTT	CASRRQARDTEAFF
.	TRBV6-5	TRBJ1-4	.	TGTGCCAGCAGTCCGTGGGACAAGCCTAATGAAAAACTGTTTTTT	CASSPWDKPNEKLFF
TRBD1	TRBV28	TRBJ1-5	.	TGTGCCAGCAGTTTAGGAGGGGGCTGGTGGGATAGCAATCAGCCCCAGCATTTT	CASSLGGGWWDSNQPQHF
.	TRBV29-1	TRBJ2-7	once	TGCAGCGTTGCGGAGCCGACACGCTACGAGCAGTACTTC	CSVAEPTRYEQYF
.	TRBV18	TRBJ1-2	.	TGTGCCAGCTCACCGGGACCGCGACCTAACTATGGCTACACCTTC	CASSPGPRPNYGYTF
TRBD1	TRBV2	TRBJ1-4	.	TGTGCCAGCAACCGATGGACAGGGCCGGGTATAAGGGAAAAACTGTTTTTT	CASNRWTGPGIREKLFF
.	TRBV7-6	TRBJ2-5	.	TGTGCCAGCAGCTTGAACAGTCAAGAGACCCAGTACTTC	CASSLNSQETQYF